Detailed here is one T cell receptor beta chain. In the original processing: Amplification of reference gene primers provided the estimated nucleated cell counts. The repertoire was sequenced with immunoSEQ multiplex PCR; TCRdb's copy has only in-frame clones and lacks some. The DNA gave D and trimming, while V, J and clone size come from that table. The table has 110,000 or so clones, approximately 90% seen once. The sample belongs to a study of blood T cell repertoires in COVID-19. Overall study context: Italy, Spain and the United States were the sources of the convalescent and acute COVID-19 samples. PBMCs, B-cell-depleted T cells, or T cells were the source of the cDNA or gDNA that made up the material.

The length of the CDR3 is 12 residues. Germline-derived CDR1 and CDR2 are MNHEY and SVGAGI. Trimming took off 5 bases at V and 5 bases at J, with 9 bases between the two ends. The chain combines TRBV6-5 with TRBJ1-1, with D tentatively TRBD1 (5 bases). Sequencing was carried out using peripheral blood. The sequence derives from a woman in her forties or fifties with acute or convalescent COVID-19. The CDR3 loop reads CASSLRGTEAFF. The CDR3 nucleotides are TGTGCCAGCAGTCTCCGGGGGACTGAAGCTTTCTTT.